This paragraph covers one T cell receptor beta chain sequence. The table lists this clone with a few counts. Its antigen has not been determined. Base qualities are not provided; no much larger clone lies one nucleotide away. This record belongs to a study of blood T cell repertoires in COVID-19 (dated by TCRdb to the early 2020s). Describing the broader study: The collaborator samples originated in the United States, Italy and Spain and spanned the acute and convalescent phases of COVID-19. The samples were drawn from the first 160 participants of the ongoing ImmuneRACE study and from some 1,300 subjects provided by 6 global collaborators. A de-identified subject ID, COVID-19 status, age in years and sex were almost always included in the sample metadata. Where available, HLA class I and class II types were obtained from metadata supplied by the sample provider rather than from assay-based typing. The repertoires were released in a freely available public database intended as a resource for research on the immune response to SARS-CoV-2. Deeply sampled blood TCRbeta repertoires from subjects exposed to, actively infected with, or recovered from COVID-19 were included in the dataset. The prospective study material was composed of cDNA or gDNA derived from T cells, B-cell-depleted T cells, or PBMCs. Study-level results and caveats: Clinical and demographic metadata were provided uncurated, with the amount varying by source and participant.

According to the germline V gene, CDR1 reads LGHNA and CDR2 reads YNFKEQ. The CDR3 goes from the cysteine to the phenylalanine over 15 residues. Only CDR3 DNA is held: 45 bases, read in frame from base 1. V is shortened by 0 bases, J by 0 bases, and the region joining them spans 9 bases. Participants in the prospective study were aged about 18 to 95 years, lived in 20 to 30 United States geographic areas, and enrolled through a virtual design. To assign participants to cohorts, the prospective study relied on clinical history that participants themselves reported in a screening survey and a study questionnaire. ImmuneRACE Cohort 3 recovered participants were defined by two consecutive negative NP/OP PCR tests, healthcare professional clearance, or symptom resolution. In the prospective study, whole blood, serum and a nasopharyngeal or oropharyngeal swab were collected from each participant by mobile phlebotomists. Over an approximately 2-month period, participants in the prospective study had the option of providing additional blood draws and questionnaires. Before DNA extraction, prospective study blood samples were shipped either frozen or at room temperature.

The immunoSEQ Assay, a bias-controlled multiplex PCR, was used to amplify TCRbeta CDR3 regions from genomic DNA. As for the authors' bioinformatics: Nucleated cell counts per sample were estimated from amplification of reference gene primers within the assay. To quantify the absolute abundance of each unique TCRbeta CDR3 rearrangement, sequence reads were collapsed and filtered. For each sample, productive Simpson clonality was calculated as the square root of Simpson's diversity index over productive rearrangements. In TCRdb, the immuneACCESS table is reduced to in-frame sequences with V and J assigned. These tables do not hold every clone; where another copy was compared, an unresolved V gene accounts for under half, and the others remain unexplained. That table furnishes V, J and clone size, whereas the DNA furnished D and trimming. This sample is represented by hundreds of thousands of clones; 85% to 90% of them were singletons. The ten most abundant clones make up approximately 1% of the sample.

Source material: PBMCs or T cells enriched from blood (not recorded which). This TCR was recovered from a young man who had recovered from COVID-19. This sequence uses TRBV4-2 and TRBJ2-7, with no D gene named confidently. The bases are TGTGCCAGCAGCCAAGATTTTGGCAGCTCCTACGAGCAGTACTTC. Translated, this gives CASSQDFGSSYEQYF.